This T cell receptor (beta chain) was retrieved from a study of T-cell reconstitution after alpha-beta-depleted transplantation in children. This clonotype was counted only a few times. During its preparation, the TCRbeta library received unique molecular identifiers. TCRdb redid the calling of the PCR reads with MiXCR, one entry per CDR3 protein. The sample lists approximately 420,000 distinct CDR3 sequences; 9.5% to 13% were seen once. V was trimmed by 0 bases and J by 6 bases, leaving 14 bases between them. The CDR3 runs to 15 residues. Germline CDR1 reads MNHEY; CDR2 reads SVGAGI. The chain is built from TRBV6-5 and TRBJ2-5; D perhaps matches TRBD2 (5 bases). The receptor was derived from a human donor who donated a stem cell graft to a child with acute myeloid leukemia. Sequencing used PBMCs from the stem cell graft donor, obtained from the stem cell graft. The CDR3 protein is CASSYSPSGPKTQYF. CDR3 sequence (DNA): TGTGCCAGCAGTTACTCGCCCAGCGGACCCAAGACCCAGTACTTC.